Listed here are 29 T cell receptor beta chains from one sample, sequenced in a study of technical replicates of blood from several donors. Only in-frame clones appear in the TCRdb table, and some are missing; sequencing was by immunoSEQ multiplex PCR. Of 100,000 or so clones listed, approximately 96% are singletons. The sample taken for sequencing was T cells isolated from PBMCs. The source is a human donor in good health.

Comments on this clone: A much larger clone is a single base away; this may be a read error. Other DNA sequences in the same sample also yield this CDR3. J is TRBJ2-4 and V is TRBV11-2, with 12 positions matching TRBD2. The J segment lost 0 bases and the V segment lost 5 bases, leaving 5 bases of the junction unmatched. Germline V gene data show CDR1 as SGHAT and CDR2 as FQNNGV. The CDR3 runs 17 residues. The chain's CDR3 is CASSSGLAGSAKNIQYF. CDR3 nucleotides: TGTGCCAGCAGCAGTGGACTAGCGGGATCAGCCAAAAACATTCAGTACTTC.

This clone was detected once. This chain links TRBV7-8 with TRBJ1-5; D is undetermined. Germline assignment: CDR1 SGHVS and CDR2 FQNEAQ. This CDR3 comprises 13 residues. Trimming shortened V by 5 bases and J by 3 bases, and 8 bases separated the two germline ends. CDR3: CASSRVLNQPQHF. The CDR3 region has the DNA TGTGCCAGCAGCCGGGTCCTCAATCAGCCCCAGCATTTT.

Here the CDR3 DNA reads TGTGCCAGCAGCCAGGGGCTGAGCTCCTATAATTCACCCCTCCACTTT. It yields the protein CASSQGLSSYNSPLHF. The rearrangement uses TRBV9 and TRBJ1-6; D might be TRBD1 (6 bases). From germline, CDR1 is SGDLS and CDR2 YYNGEE. The CDR3 has 16 amino acids. Trimming removed 4 bases from V and 0 bases from J, with 11 bases in between.

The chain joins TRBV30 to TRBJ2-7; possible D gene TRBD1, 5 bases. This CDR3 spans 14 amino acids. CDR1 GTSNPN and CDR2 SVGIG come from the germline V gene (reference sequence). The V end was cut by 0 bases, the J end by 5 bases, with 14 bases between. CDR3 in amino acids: CAWSVGQGGNEQYF. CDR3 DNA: TGTGCCTGGAGTGTAGGTCAGGGTGGGAACGAGCAGTACTTC.

The CDR3 DNA reads as TGTGCCAGCAGTTACTCGTACGTCAGGGGCTATGGCTACACCTTC. Translating gives CASSYSYVRGYGYTF. This chain connects TRBV6-5 to TRBJ1-2; possibly TRBD1 for D (6 bases). Trimming took 0 bases from V and 4 from J, leaving 12 bases between them. This CDR3 region has 15 residues. CDR1 is MNHEY, CDR2 SVGAGI, per germline.

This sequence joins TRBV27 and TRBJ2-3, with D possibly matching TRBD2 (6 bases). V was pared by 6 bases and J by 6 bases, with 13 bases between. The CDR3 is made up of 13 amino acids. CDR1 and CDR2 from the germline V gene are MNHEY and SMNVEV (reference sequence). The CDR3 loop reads CASRPRGWDTQYF. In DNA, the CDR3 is TGTGCCAGCAGACCACGGGGGTGGGATACGCAGTATTTT.

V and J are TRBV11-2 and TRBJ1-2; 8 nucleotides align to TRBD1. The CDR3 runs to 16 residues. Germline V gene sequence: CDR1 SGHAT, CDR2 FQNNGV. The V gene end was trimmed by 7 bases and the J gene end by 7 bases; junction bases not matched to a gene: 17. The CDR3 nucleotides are TGTGCCAGCACCTCCGGGACAGGCGAATTGGTCGGTGGCTACACCTTC. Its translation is CASTSGTGELVGGYTF. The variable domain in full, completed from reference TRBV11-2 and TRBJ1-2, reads EAGVAQSPRYKIIEKRQSVAFWCNPISGHATLYWYQQILGQGPKLLIQFQNNGVVDDSQLPKDRFSAERLKGVDSTLKIQPAKLEDSAVYLCASTSGTGELVGGYTFGSGTRLTVV.

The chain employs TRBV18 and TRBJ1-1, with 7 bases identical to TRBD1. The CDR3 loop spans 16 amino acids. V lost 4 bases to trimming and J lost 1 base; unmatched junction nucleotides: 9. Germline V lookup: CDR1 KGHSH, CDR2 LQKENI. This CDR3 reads CASSHLKQGKNTEAFF. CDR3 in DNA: TGTGCCAGCTCACACCTCAAACAGGGGAAGAACACTGAAGCTTTCTTT.

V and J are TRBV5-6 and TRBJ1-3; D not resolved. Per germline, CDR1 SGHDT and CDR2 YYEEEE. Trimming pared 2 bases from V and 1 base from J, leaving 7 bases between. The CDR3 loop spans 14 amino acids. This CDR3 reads CASSFWSSGNTIYF. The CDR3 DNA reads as TGTGCCAGCAGCTTTTGGAGTTCTGGAAACACCATATATTTT.

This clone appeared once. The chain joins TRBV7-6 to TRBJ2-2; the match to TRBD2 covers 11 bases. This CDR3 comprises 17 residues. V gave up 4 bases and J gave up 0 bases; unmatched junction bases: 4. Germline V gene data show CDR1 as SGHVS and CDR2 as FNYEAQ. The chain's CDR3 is CASSYTSGSANTGELFF. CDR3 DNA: TGTGCCAGCAGCTACACTAGCGGGAGCGCGAACACCGGGGAGCTGTTTTTT.

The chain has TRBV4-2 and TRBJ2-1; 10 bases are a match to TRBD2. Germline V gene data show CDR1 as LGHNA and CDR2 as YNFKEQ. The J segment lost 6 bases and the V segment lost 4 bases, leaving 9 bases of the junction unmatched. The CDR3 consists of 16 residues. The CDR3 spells CASSLKAGGSANEQFF. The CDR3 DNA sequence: TGTGCCAGCAGCCTAAAAGCGGGGGGGTCTGCCAATGAGCAGTTCTTC.

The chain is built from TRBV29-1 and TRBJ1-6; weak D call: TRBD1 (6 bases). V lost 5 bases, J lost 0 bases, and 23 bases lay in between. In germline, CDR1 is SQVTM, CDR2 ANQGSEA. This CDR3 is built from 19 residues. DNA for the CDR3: TGCAGCGTTCTCCAGGGACATGACTGGTGGCGCTCCTATAATTCACCCCTCCACTTT. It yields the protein CSVLQGHDWWRSYNSPLHF.

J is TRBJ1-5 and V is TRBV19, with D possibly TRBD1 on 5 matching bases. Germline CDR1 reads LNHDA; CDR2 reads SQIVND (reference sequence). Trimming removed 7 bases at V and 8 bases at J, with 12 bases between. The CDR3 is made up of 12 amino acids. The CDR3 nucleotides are TGTGCCAGTACGGTTTCGGGGGAGCCCCAGCATTTT. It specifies CASTVSGEPQHF.

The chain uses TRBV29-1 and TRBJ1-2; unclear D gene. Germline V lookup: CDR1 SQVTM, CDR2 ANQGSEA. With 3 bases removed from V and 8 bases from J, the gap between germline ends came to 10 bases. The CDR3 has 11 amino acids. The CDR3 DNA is TGCAGCGTTGACGCGAATGAAGGCTACACCTTC. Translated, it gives CSVDANEGYTF.

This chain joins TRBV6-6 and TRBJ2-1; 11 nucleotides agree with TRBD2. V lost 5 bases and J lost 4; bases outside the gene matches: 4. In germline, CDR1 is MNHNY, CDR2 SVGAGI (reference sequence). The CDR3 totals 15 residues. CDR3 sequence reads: CASSPGLAVYNEQFF. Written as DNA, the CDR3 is TGTGCCAGCAGTCCGGGACTAGCGGTATACAATGAGCAGTTCTTC.

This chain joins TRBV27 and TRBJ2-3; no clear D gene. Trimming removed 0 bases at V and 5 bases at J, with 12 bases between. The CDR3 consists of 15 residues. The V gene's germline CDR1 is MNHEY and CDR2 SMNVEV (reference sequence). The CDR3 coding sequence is TGTGCCAGCAGTTTATCCACAGTGTTAGGAGATACGCAGTATTTT. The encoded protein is CASSLSTVLGDTQYF.

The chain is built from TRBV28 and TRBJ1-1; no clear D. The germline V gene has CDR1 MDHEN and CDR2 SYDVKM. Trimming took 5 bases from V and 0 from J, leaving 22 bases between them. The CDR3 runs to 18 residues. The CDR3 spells CASSPRDLLTFMNTEAFF. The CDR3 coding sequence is TGTGCCAGCAGTCCCCGTGATCTTCTAACTTTCATGAACACTGAAGCTTTCTTT.

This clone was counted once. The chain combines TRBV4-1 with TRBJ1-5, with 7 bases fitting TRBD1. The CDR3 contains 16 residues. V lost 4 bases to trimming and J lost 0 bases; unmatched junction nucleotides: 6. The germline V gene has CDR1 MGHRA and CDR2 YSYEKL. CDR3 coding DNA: TGCGCCAGCAGCCCCCATACAGGGGATAGCAATCAGCCCCAGCATTTT. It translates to CASSPHTGDSNQPQHF.

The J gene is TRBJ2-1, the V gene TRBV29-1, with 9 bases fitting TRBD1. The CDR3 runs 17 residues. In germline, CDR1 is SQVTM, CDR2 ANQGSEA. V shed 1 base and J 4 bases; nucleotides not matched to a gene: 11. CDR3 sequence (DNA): TGCAGCGTTGAAGGGGACAGGGCTGCTAGAAAGTACAATGAGCAGTTCTTC. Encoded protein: CSVEGDRAARKYNEQFF.

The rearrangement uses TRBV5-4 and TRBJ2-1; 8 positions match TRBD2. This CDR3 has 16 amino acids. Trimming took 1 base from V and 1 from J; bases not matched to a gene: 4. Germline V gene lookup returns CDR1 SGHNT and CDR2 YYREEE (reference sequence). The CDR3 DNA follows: TGTGCCAGCAGCTTGTGGGGCGGGAGGTCCTACAATGAGCAGTTCTTC. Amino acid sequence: CASSLWGGRSYNEQFF.

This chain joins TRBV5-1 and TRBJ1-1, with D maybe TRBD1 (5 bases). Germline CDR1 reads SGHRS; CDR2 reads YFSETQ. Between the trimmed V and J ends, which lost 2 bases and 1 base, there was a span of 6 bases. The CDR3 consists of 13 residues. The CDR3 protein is CASSFRENTEAFF. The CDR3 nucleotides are TGCGCCAGCAGCTTCAGGGAGAACACTGAAGCTTTCTTT.

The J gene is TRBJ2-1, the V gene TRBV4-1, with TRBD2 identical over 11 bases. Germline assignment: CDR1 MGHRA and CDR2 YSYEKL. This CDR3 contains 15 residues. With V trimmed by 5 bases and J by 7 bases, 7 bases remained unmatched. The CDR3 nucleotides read TGCGCCAGCAGCTTACTAGCGGGAGTAAGAAATGAGCAGTTCTTC. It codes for CASSLLAGVRNEQFF.

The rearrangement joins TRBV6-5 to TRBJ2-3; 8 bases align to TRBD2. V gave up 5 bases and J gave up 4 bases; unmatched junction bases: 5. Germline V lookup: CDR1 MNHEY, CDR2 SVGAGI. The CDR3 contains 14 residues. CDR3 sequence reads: CASSPGLGADTQYF. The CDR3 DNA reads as TGTGCCAGCAGTCCGGGACTAGGGGCAGATACGCAGTATTTT.

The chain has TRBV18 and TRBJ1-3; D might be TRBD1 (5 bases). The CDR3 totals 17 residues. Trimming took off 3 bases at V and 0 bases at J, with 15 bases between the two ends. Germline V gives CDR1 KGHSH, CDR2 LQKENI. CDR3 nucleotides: TGTGCCAGCTCACCCATAACGGGACTCCGCTCTGGAAACACCATATATTTT. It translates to CASSPITGLRSGNTIYF.

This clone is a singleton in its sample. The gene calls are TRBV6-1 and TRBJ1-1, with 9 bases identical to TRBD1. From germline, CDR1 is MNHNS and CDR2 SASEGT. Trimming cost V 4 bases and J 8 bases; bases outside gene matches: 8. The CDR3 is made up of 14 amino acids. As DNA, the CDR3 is TGTGCCAGCAGTGCCTCGCGGACAGGGGAAGAAGCTTTCTTT. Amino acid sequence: CASSASRTGEEAFF.

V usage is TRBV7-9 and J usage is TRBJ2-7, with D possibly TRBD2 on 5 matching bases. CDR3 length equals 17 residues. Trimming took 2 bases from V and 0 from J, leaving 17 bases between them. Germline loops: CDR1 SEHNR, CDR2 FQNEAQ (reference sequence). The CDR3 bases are TGTGCCAGCAGCTTAAACGATAAGCGGTACTACTCCTACGAGCAGTACTTC. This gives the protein CASSLNDKRYYSYEQYF.

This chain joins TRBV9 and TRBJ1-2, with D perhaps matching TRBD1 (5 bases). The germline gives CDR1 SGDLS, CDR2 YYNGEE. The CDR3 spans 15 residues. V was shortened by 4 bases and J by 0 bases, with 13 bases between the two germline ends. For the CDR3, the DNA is TGTGCCAGCAGCTTCAGGGATCGCCCTAACTATGGCTACACCTTC. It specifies CASSFRDRPNYGYTF.

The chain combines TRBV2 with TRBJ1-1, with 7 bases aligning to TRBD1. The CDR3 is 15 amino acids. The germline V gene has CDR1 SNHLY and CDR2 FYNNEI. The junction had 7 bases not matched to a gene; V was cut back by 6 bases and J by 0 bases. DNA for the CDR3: TGTGCCAGCAGCAAAACCGGGACAGTGAACACTGAAGCTTTCTTT. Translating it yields CASSKTGTVNTEAFF.

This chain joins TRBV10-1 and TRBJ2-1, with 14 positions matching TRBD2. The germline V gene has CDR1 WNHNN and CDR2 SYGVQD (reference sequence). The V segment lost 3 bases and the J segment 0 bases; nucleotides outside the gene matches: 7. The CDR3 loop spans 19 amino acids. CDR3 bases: TGCGCCAGCAGTGATGGGACTAGCGGGAGAGGGGGCTCCTACAATGAGCAGTTCTTC. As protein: CASSDGTSGRGGSYNEQFF.